The following is a T cell receptor (beta chain) sequence with its context. At one boundary the junction diverges from the germline segment, which might be a read error. From 500 ng of total RNA, TCR beta-specific cDNA was reverse-transcribed using a constant-region primer. Investigators got TCR beta libraries out of three nested multiplex PCR rounds, done with slightly modified ARM-PCR. TCRdb processed the multiplex PCR reads anew with MiXCR; each CDR3 protein has one entry. This repertoire shows 100,000 or so distinct CDR3 sequences, 69% found once; its top ten account for 9.5%. The record originates from a study of tumor-infiltrating lymphocytes in primary liver carcinoma. Co-extracting RNA and DNA was done with roughly 17-34 mg of unsorted bulk tissue as input. Patients showed chronic HBV infection and an absence of prior treatment. Sampling targeted five separate regions of each tumor, which included the tumor centre.

The source is an older woman with primary liver carcinoma and hepatitis B virus infection. Sequenced: liver tumor tissue from sampling region 5. Subset indicated: tumor region T5, tumor centre.

The CDR3 nucleotides read TGTGCCAGCAAAGCCTTAAAGGGACTAGTCGACGAGCCGTACTTC. Its protein product is CASKALKGLVDEPYF. The V call is TRBV6-5, the J call TRBJ2-7; 8 nucleotides agree with TRBD2. Germline V CDR1 and CDR2: MNHEY, SVGAGI. This CDR3 region has 15 residues.